This T cell receptor (beta chain) was captured in a study of Ad26.COV2.S vaccination and SARS-CoV-2 variants. Study context: Once or twice, 56 days apart, Ad26.COV2.S was delivered intramuscularly. General study points: Vaccine and placebo recipients had comparable breadth of non-spike TCRs. Assessments of TCR breadth and depth may have underestimated the total T cell responses.

Treatment defined: roughly 20 received Ad26.COV2.S at low or high dose, single or two shots; five or six received placebo; per-sample allocation not given. Sampling occurred on day 63 after the first vaccine or placebo injection. In Boston, an adult donor aged 18-55 years took part. Method: immunoSEQ multiplex PCR; TCRdb's copy keeps in-frame clones and lacks some. The repertoire holds 300,000 to 400,000 clones, with 88% as singletons. On this clone itself: Its antigen is unidentified.

Germline loops: CDR1 MDHEN, CDR2 SYDVKM. V was clipped by 6 bases and J by 11 bases; unmatched bases: 7. The length of the CDR3 is 12 residues. The receptor was derived from a person aged 18-60 years who received the Ad26.COV2.S COVID-19 vaccine or a placebo. The rearrangement uses TRBV28 and TRBJ2-7; TRBD1 matches 10 bases. Specimen: peripheral blood, collected in a trial of Ad26.COV2.S vaccine versus placebo. The CDR3 loop reads CASRLGTGVEYF. The CDR3 nucleotides are TGTGCCAGCAGACTCGGGACAGGGGTTGAGTACTTC.